Shown below are 18 T cell receptor beta chains from a single sample sequenced in a study of CD8 T cells in ankylosing spondylitis. Study outcomes and limitations: Among TCR beta sequences, a motif of eight highly homologous variants appeared characteristic of ankylosing spondylitis blood.

TCRdb reprocessed the 5' RACE reads with MiXCR, giving one entry per CDR3 protein. The profile covers roughly 450,000 distinct CDR3 sequences, with 26% appearing a single time and about 1% taken by the ten largest. Which antigens these TCRs recognize remains unknown. The sequencing sample was made of blood, either unsorted or a sorted T cell fraction (not recorded which). The origin of the receptors is a male donor with ankylosing spondylitis.

This clonotype was seen more than once but under ten times. This chain links TRBV12-3 or TRBV12-4 with TRBJ2-7; 14 nucleotides align to TRBD2. The CDR3 is made up of 16 amino acids. With 5 bases clipped from V and 0 bases from J, the junction kept 3 bases outside the gene matches. This chain's CDR3 is CASSPGTSGSSYEQYF. CDR3 DNA: TGTGCCAGCAGTCCCGGGACTAGCGGGAGCTCCTACGAGCAGTACTTC.

The gene calls are TRBV5-1 and TRBJ2-1; the match to TRBD2 covers 13 bases. This CDR3 comprises 14 residues. Per germline, CDR1 SGHRS and CDR2 YFSETQ. V shed 4 bases and J 9 bases; nucleotides not matched to a gene: 4. The CDR3 bases are TGCGCCAGCAGCCCTGGACTAGCGGGAGTTGAGCAGTTCTTC. Translation: CASSPGLAGVEQFF.

The chain combines TRBV29-1 with TRBJ2-3, with D unresolved. Germline V gene data show CDR1 as SQVTM and CDR2 as ANQGSEA. This CDR3 contains 12 residues. V gave up 4 bases and J gave up 0 bases, with 5 bases separating them. This CDR3 reads CSVVKSTDTQYF. The CDR3 bases are TGCAGCGTTGTGAAAAGCACAGATACGCAGTATTTT.

This clonotype was detected a few times. This chain uses TRBV7-2 with TRBJ2-1, with 7 positions matching TRBD2. CDR3 length equals 16 residues. V trimming: 2 bases; J trimming: 3 bases; junction bases outside the gene matches: 7. Per germline, CDR1 SGHTA and CDR2 FQGNSA. CDR3 bases: TGTGCCAGCAGCTTACGCTCTAGCGGAGTCTACAATGAGCAGTTCTTC. Protein product: CASSLRSSGVYNEQFF.

V is TRBV3-1 and J is TRBJ2-1; 8 nucleotides line up with TRBD2. V lost 1 base, J lost 2 bases, and 4 bases stayed unmatched. This CDR3 comprises 16 residues. The V gene's germline CDR1 is LGHDT and CDR2 YNNKEL (reference sequence). The CDR3 spells CASSQGGLGTYNEQFF. The CDR3, as DNA: TGTGCCAGCAGCCAAGGGGGACTAGGAACCTACAATGAGCAGTTCTTC.

The rearrangement joins TRBV5-5 to TRBJ1-5; D unresolved. V was cut by 2 bases and J by 2 bases, with 8 bases left in between. The CDR3 loop spans 14 amino acids. Germline loops: CDR1 SGHKS, CDR2 YYEKEE (reference sequence). CDR3 protein: CASSFGPGNQPQHF. The CDR3 bases are TGTGCCAGCAGCTTCGGACCGGGCAATCAGCCCCAGCATTTT.

This chain connects TRBV24-1 to TRBJ2-5, with 7 bases fitting TRBD2. Germline assignment: CDR1 KGHDR and CDR2 SFDVKD. V gave up 3 bases and J gave up 5 bases; unmatched junction bases: 11. This CDR3 contains 16 residues. DNA for the CDR3: TGTGCCACCAGTGATCCGACGCTCGCGGGAGTGGAGACCCAGTACTTC. Amino acid sequence: CATSDPTLAGVETQYF.

This rearrangement joins TRBV3-1 to TRBJ2-7; 7 nucleotides line up with TRBD1. Trimming at V came to 0 bases and at J to 6 bases, leaving 5 bases not matched to a gene. The CDR3 has 14 residues. Per germline, CDR1 LGHDT and CDR2 YNNKEL (reference sequence). CDR3 nucleotides: TGTGCCAGCAGCCAAGACATTTGGACAGGCGAGCAGTACTTC. It yields the protein CASSQDIWTGEQYF.

The chain combines TRBV24-1 with TRBJ2-5; D is possibly TRBD1 (5 bases). V lost 10 bases, J lost 0 bases, and 8 bases lay in between. The CDR3 loop spans 12 amino acids. Germline V CDR1 and CDR2: KGHDR, SFDVKD. CDR3 sequence reads: CATGADQETQYF. In DNA, the CDR3 is TGTGCCACTGGGGCAGACCAAGAGACCCAGTACTTC.

There are a few counts of this clonotype. CDR3 in DNA: TGTGCCAGCAGAACTTACAGGGCCAACTATGGCTACACCTTC. This encodes CASRTYRANYGYTF. The chain uses TRBV27 and TRBJ1-2; D is perhaps TRBD1 (6 bases). V lost 6 bases to trimming and J lost 2 bases, with 13 bases between them. This CDR3 comprises 14 residues. CDR1 MNHEY and CDR2 SMNVEV come from the germline V gene (reference sequence).

This clonotype was observed a handful of times. The genes are TRBV5-1 and TRBJ1-2, with D perhaps matching TRBD1 (6 bases). V lost 4 bases and J lost 2, with 9 bases in between. Germline V gives CDR1 SGHRS, CDR2 YFSETQ. The CDR3 spans 13 residues. The CDR3 DNA follows: TGCGCCAGCAGCATCGACAGGAACTATGGCTACACCTTC. Translating gives CASSIDRNYGYTF.

This chain connects TRBV9 to TRBJ1-2, with TRBD1 matching 8 bases. J was trimmed by 4 bases and V by 6 bases; bases with no gene match: 8. The CDR3 loop spans 14 amino acids. Germline V lookup: CDR1 SGDLS, CDR2 YYNGEE. As DNA, the CDR3 is TGTGCCAGCACCTCGGACAGGGCAGTCTATGGCTACACCTTC. Translation gives CASTSDRAVYGYTF. The whole variable domain, remainder taken from reference TRBV9 and TRBJ1-2, is DSGVTQTPKHLITATGQRVTLRCSPRSGDLSVYWYQQSLDQGLQFLIQYYNGEERAKGNILERFSAQQFPDLHSELNLSSLELGDSALYFCASTSDRAVYGYTFGSGTRLTVV.

The V call is TRBV20-1, the J call TRBJ1-1; D perhaps matches TRBD1 (6 bases). The CDR3 runs to 16 residues. CDR1 is DFQATT, CDR2 SNEGSKA, per germline (reference sequence). The ends were cut back, 5 bases at V and 2 bases at J, with 21 bases in the middle. The CDR3, as DNA: TGCAGTGCTCCAAGAGGGGCGACAGGAGGAAACACTGAAGCTTTCTTT. Residues: CSAPRGATGGNTEAFF.

V usage is TRBV6-1 and J usage is TRBJ1-5, with a tentative D call TRBD1 (6 bases). Germline CDR1 reads MNHNS; CDR2 reads SASEGT. V was clipped by 8 bases and J by 0 bases, with 11 bases between them. There are 14 residues in the CDR3. This CDR3 reads CASSGTNSNQPQHF. DNA of the CDR3: TGTGCCAGCTCCGGGACAAATAGCAATCAGCCCCAGCATTTT.

The chain couples TRBV3-1 to TRBJ2-3; weak D call: TRBD2 (6 bases). CDR1 and CDR2 from the germline V gene are LGHDT and YNNKEL (reference sequence). This CDR3 spans 16 amino acids. Trimming shortened V by 0 bases and J by 1 base, and 11 bases separated the two germline ends. Written as DNA, the CDR3 is TGTGCCAGCAGCCAAGACTCTAGCGTGGGCACAGATACGCAGTATTTT. Translating gives CASSQDSSVGTDTQYF.

The chain joins TRBV27 to TRBJ2-2; TRBD1 might be the D (7 bases). The CDR3 is made up of 15 amino acids. V lost 7 bases, J lost 3 bases, and 15 bases lay in between. CDR1 is MNHEY, CDR2 SMNVEV, per germline (reference sequence). The CDR3 sequence: CASTSDRDYTGELFF. CDR3 sequence (DNA): TGTGCCAGCACCTCTGACAGGGACTACACCGGGGAGCTGTTTTTT.

This clonotype came up a few times. The rearrangement uses TRBV11-2 and TRBJ2-3; 13 positions match TRBD2. Germline trimming cut 6 bases from V and 5 bases from J; bases unmatched to any gene: 11. This CDR3 contains 17 residues. Per germline, CDR1 SGHAT and CDR2 FQNNGV. The CDR3 here is CASSYGLAGVYGDTQYF. The CDR3 bases are TGTGCCAGCAGTTATGGACTAGCGGGAGTCTACGGAGATACGCAGTATTTT.

This chain links TRBV2 with TRBJ2-1; 13 bases line up with TRBD2. CDR1 SNHLY and CDR2 FYNNEI come from the germline V gene. Trimming cost V 5 bases and J 7 bases; bases outside gene matches: 8. CDR3 size: 16 residues. The CDR3 protein is CASSPPTSGRGNEQFF. In nucleotides, the CDR3 is TGTGCCAGCAGTCCGCCTACTAGCGGGAGGGGGAATGAGCAGTTCTTC.